This TCR beta chain was sequenced for a study of shared clonotypes between healthy human individuals. Study-level results: Large sequencing depth failed to make sorted-subset sequencing complete, rarefaction showed.

As regards this clone: Its antigen is unknown.

Terminally differentiated effector memory CD45RA+ cells were excluded by CCR7 positive selection of CD45RO-negative cells. Each of the donors was a healthy adult who was HIV-negative and had not had a recent acute infection or vaccination. Those who donated, Caucasian adults without exception, all lived in Nashville, Tennessee. Assay execution proceeded at the deep level. Some clones are missing from TCRdb's copy, which holds only in-frame ones; the method was immunoSEQ multiplex PCR. The sample contains 2 million to 2.5 million clones, about 93% of which appear only once. Germline CDR1 reads SGHTA; CDR2 reads FQGNSA. The CDR3 is 15 residues long. Trimming cost V 1 base and J 0 bases, with 10 bases left between them.

The chain uses TRBV7-2 and TRBJ2-7; no clear D gene. Sequenced input: naive CD8+ T cells from PBMCs. The clonotype was recovered from a man between 18 and 29 years old in good health. Some clones in this sample may be carry-over from other donors' samples. CDR3 in amino acids: CASSLVPTSSYEQYF. The CDR3 DNA is TGTGCCAGCAGCTTAGTCCCTACCAGCTCCTACGAGCAGTACTTC.